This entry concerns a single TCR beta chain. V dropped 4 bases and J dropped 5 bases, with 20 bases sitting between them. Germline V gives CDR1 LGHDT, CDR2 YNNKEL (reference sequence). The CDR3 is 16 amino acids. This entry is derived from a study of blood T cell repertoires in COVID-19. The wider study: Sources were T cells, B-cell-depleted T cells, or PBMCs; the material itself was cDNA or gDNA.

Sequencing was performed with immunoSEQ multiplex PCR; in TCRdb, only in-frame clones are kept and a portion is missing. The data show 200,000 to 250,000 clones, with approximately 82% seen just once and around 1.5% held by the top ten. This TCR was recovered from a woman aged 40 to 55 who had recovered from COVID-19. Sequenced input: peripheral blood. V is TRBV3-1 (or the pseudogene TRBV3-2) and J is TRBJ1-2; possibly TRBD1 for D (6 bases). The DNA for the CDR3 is TGTGCCAGCAGCCTGGGGCTTCGCGGGGGGGCTTATGGCTACACCTTC. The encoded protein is CASSLGLRGGAYGYTF.